The present entry profiles one T cell receptor beta chain with its context. Antigen specificity is unknown. This CDR3 region has 13 residues. Germline V gives CDR1 DFQATT, CDR2 SNEGSKA (reference sequence). V dropped 7 bases and J dropped 1; count of bases not matched to a gene: 2. Constant-segment primers were used for 5'RACE, and the resulting TCR alpha and TCR beta cDNA libraries carried sample barcodes and UMIs. MiXCR, applied by TCRdb to the 5' RACE reads, yields one record per CDR3 protein. The table has around 310,000 distinct CDR3 sequences, around an eighth seen once; the top ten hold about 21%. The record originates from a study of T-cell memory formation after mild COVID-19. Study-level findings and limits: SARS-CoV-2 specificity was not confirmed for second-wave clones peaking on day 37. In pre-infection memory, a portion of responding clones appeared, which suggested that cross-reactive memory joined. CD4+ contracting clones were mainly CM and EM; CD8+ ones, EMRA.

This rearrangement joins TRBV20-1 to TRBJ2-1; 9 nucleotides line up with TRBD2. The sequencing input was PBMCs or a T cell subset sorted from them (not recorded which). The receptor was isolated from a man aged 18 to 29 who had mild COVID-19 (a few samples of this study predate the infection). Cell type and time point are not known. DNA for the CDR3: TGCAGTGGTGGACTAGCGTCCTACAATGAGCAGTTCTTC. Residues: CSGGLASYNEQFF.